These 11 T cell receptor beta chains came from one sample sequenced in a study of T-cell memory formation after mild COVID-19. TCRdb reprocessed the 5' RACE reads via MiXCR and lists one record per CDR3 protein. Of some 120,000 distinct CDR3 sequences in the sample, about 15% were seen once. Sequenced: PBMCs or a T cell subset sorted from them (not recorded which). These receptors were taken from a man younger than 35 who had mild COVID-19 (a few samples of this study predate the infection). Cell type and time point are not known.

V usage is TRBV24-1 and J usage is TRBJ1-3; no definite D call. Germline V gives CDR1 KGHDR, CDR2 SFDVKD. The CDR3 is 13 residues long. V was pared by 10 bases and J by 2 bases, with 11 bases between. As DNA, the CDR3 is TGTGCCACAAGCGACACAACTGGAAACACCATATATTTT. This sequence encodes CATSDTTGNTIYF.

CDR3 sequence reads: CASSLGGYNYNEQFF. CDR3 DNA: TGTGCCAGCAGCTTAGGAGGGTATAACTACAATGAGCAGTTCTTC. The chain employs TRBV7-2 and TRBJ2-1, with D maybe TRBD2 (5 bases). V was cut by 1 base and J by 3 bases, with 10 bases left in between. Germline values: CDR1 SGHTA, CDR2 FQGNSA. This CDR3 region has 15 residues.

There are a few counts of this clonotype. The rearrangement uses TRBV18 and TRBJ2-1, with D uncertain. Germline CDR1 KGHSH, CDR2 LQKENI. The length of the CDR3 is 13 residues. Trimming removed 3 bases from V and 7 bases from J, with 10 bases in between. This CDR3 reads CASSPPSENEQFF. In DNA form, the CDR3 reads TGTGCCAGCTCACCGCCCTCGGAGAATGAGCAGTTCTTC.

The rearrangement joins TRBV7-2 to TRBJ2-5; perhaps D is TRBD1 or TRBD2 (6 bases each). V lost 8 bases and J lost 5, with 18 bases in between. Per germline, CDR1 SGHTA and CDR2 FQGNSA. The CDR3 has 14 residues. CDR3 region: CASVLLGGLETQYF. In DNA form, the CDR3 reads TGTGCCAGCGTGCTCCTAGGGGGGCTTGAGACCCAGTACTTC.

The CDR3 coding sequence is TGTGCCAGCAGTTGGACAGGGGAGCGTAGTTCACCCCTCCACTTT. Translating gives CASSWTGERSSPLHF. This chain links TRBV12-3 or TRBV12-4 with TRBJ1-6; 9 positions match TRBD1. Unmatched junction bases numbered 7, after V lost 4 bases and J lost 9 bases. CDR3 size: 15 residues.

The DNA for the CDR3 is TGTGCCATCAGTGCCCACGGGGGGCTAAACACCGGGGAGCTGTTTTTT. This codes for CAISAHGGLNTGELFF. The chain couples TRBV10-3 to TRBJ2-2; a weak D match, TRBD2 (7 bases). Germline CDR1 reads ENHRY; CDR2 reads SYGVKD. Trimming removed 4 bases at V and 2 bases at J, with 14 bases between. This CDR3 has 16 residues.

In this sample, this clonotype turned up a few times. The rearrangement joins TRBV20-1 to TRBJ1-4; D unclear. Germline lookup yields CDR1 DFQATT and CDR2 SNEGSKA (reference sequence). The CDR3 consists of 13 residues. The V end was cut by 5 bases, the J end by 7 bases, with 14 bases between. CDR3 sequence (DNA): TGCAGTGCTTACGGGCCCTTAGGTGAAAAACTGTTTTTT. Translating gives CSAYGPLGEKLFF.

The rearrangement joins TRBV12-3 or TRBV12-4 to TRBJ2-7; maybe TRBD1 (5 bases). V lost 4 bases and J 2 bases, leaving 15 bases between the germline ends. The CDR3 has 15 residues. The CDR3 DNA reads TGTGCCAGCAGTTCCCACCAGACAGCGACCTACGAGCAGTACTTC. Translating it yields CASSSHQTATYEQYF.

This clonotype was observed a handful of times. The CDR3 DNA reads TGCGCCAGCAGCCAGGGACTAGCGGGGGGGCCGAATCGAACGCAGTATTTT. Its translation: CASSQGLAGGPNRTQYF. This chain uses TRBV5-1 with TRBJ2-3; TRBD2 matches 16 bases. Germline assignment: CDR1 SGHRS and CDR2 YFSETQ. The junction had 11 bases not matched to a gene; V was cut back by 4 bases and J by 9 bases. There are 17 residues in the CDR3.

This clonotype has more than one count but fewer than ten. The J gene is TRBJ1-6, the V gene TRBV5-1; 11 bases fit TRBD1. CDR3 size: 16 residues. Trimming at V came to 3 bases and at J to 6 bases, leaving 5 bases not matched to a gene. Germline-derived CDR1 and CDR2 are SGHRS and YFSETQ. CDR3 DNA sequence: TGCGCCAGCAGCTACGGACAGGGGGCGACTAATTCACCCCTCCACTTT. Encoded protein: CASSYGQGATNSPLHF.

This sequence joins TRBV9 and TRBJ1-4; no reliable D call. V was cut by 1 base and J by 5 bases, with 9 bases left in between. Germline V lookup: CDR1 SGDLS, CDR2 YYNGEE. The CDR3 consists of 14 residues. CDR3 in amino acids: CASSVSTQNEKLFF. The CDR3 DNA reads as TGTGCCAGCAGCGTATCGACCCAAAATGAAAAACTGTTTTTT.